This T cell receptor beta chain comes out of a study of T cell changes during pregnancy in multiple sclerosis. Between the trimmed V and J ends, which lost 5 bases and 0 bases, there was a span of 6 bases. Germline V gene lookup returns CDR1 SGHRS and CDR2 YFSETQ. The CDR3 has 12 residues. Sequencing used immunoSEQ multiplex PCR; TCRdb keeps in-frame clones, though not all of them. The data contain tens of thousands of clones, about 93% of them singletons. The source material was peripheral blood, sampled in the first trimester of pregnancy. The sequence came from a female donor with multiple sclerosis, enrolled in a pregnancy study. The chain combines TRBV5-1 with TRBJ2-7; D not resolved. This CDR3 is CASRGNSYEQYF. In nucleotides, the CDR3 is TGCGCCAGCAGGGGCAACTCCTACGAGCAGTACTTC.